Sequencing of this TCR beta chain was carried out in a study of shared clonotypes between healthy human individuals. Each of the donors was a healthy adult who was HIV-negative and had not had a recent acute infection or vaccination. In germline, CDR1 is MNHNY, CDR2 SVGAGI (reference sequence). The germline V and J ends were trimmed by 6 bases and 6 bases, with 14 bases remaining between them. CDR3 length: 13 amino acids. Profiling relied on immunoSEQ multiplex PCR, and the TCRdb table lists in-frame clones only, not all of them. Of approximately 940,000 clones in the sample, 76% were seen once. The sequenced sample was memory CD4+ T cells sorted from blood. The sample's subset: CD45RA-negative fraction. This receptor was taken from a man between 18 and 29 years old in good health. The gene calls are TRBV6-6 and TRBJ1-2; unclear D gene. This chain's CDR3 is CASSHMHSDGYTF. Here the CDR3 DNA reads TGTGCCAGCAGCCACATGCATTCGGATGGCTACACCTTC.